Shown below are 28 T cell receptor beta chains from a single sample sequenced in a study of blood T cell repertoires in COVID-19. Some clones are missing from TCRdb's copy, which holds only in-frame ones; the method was immunoSEQ multiplex PCR. Of a few hundred thousand clones in the sample, roughly 86% were seen once. The sequencing input was peripheral blood. The source is a woman aged 45-60 years with acute or convalescent COVID-19.

This clone was seen a few times. Other nucleotide sequences from this sample produce the same CDR3. The chain recombines TRBV24-1 with TRBJ1-3, with D possibly being TRBD1 (6 bases). The CDR3 contains 15 residues. The V gene lost 3 bases and the J gene lost 0 bases, with 8 bases spanning the gap. CDR1 KGHDR and CDR2 SFDVKD come from the germline V gene. The chain's CDR3 is CATSDPTGSGNTIYF. CDR3 DNA: TGTGCCACCAGTGATCCGACAGGCTCTGGAAACACCATATATTTT.

V gene TRBV9 combines with J gene TRBJ2-5; unclear D gene. This CDR3 is 11 amino acids long. The V end was cut by 7 bases, the J end by 2 bases, with 6 bases between. Germline CDR1 and CDR2: SGDLS and YYNGEE. CDR3 in DNA: TGTGCCAGCCTACCTCAAGAGACCCAGTACTTC. Translating gives CASLPQETQYF.

This rearrangement joins TRBV19 to TRBJ2-3; TRBD2 matches at 10 bases. The CDR3 runs to 16 residues. From germline, CDR1 is LNHDA and CDR2 SQIVND (reference sequence). The junction had 6 bases not matched to a gene; V was cut back by 6 bases and J by 0 bases. CDR3 in DNA: TGTGCCAGTAGCCAAACACTAGCGGGGAGCACAGATACGCAGTATTTT. Translation: CASSQTLAGSTDTQYF.

The rearrangement uses TRBV5-1 and TRBJ2-5; D is uncertain. The CDR3 runs 13 residues. The germline gives CDR1 SGHRS, CDR2 YFSETQ. Trimming took off 1 base at V and 5 bases at J, with 9 bases between the two ends. CDR3 bases: TGCGCCAGCAGCTTGTCTCCGGAGGAGACCCAGTACTTC. Protein product: CASSLSPEETQYF.

The chain is built from TRBV24-1 and TRBJ2-3, with 12 bases aligning to TRBD1. J was trimmed by 2 bases and V by 4 bases; bases with no gene match: 6. The length of the CDR3 is 17 residues. In germline, CDR1 is KGHDR, CDR2 SFDVKD. This chain's CDR3 is CATSDGTGGEFTDTQYF. The CDR3 region has the DNA TGTGCCACCAGTGACGGGACAGGGGGCGAATTCACAGATACGCAGTATTTT.

CDR3 coding DNA: TGTGCCAGCAGCTTAGCGGGGGATCTTGGGGAGCAGTACTTC. It yields the protein CASSLAGDLGEQYF. The rearrangement joins TRBV11-2 to TRBJ2-7; tentative D call: TRBD2 (6 bases). Germline CDR1 is SGHAT and CDR2 is FQNNGV. Between the trimmed V and J ends, which lost 1 base and 7 bases, there was a span of 14 bases. The CDR3 is 14 residues long.

This clone was recorded only once. This chain links TRBV4-1 with TRBJ1-1; maybe TRBD1 (5 bases). Germline V gene data show CDR1 as MGHRA and CDR2 as YSYEKL. The CDR3 spans 14 residues. V was pared by 2 bases and J by 1 base, with 8 bases between. DNA for the CDR3: TGCGCCAGCAGCCAATTTGGACAGAACACTGAAGCTTTCTTT. This codes for CASSQFGQNTEAFF.

V gene TRBV28 combines with J gene TRBJ2-5; 8 positions agree with TRBD1. The CDR3 extends over 13 amino acids. V shed 6 bases and J 4 bases; nucleotides not matched to a gene: 4. Germline V CDR1 and CDR2: MDHEN, SYDVKM. The CDR3 DNA reads as TGTGCCAGCAGGGAGACAGGGGTAGAGACCCAGTACTTC. This sequence encodes CASRETGVETQYF.

The chain carries TRBV4-2 and TRBJ2-1; 10 bases are a match to TRBD2. CDR3 length equals 15 residues. Germline V gives CDR1 LGHNA, CDR2 YNFKEQ. Trimming removed 8 bases from V and 3 bases from J; junction bases left unmatched: 7. As DNA, the CDR3 is TGTGCCAGCGGTACTCTAGCGGGAGTCTACAATGAGCAGTTCTTC. Its protein product is CASGTLAGVYNEQFF.

The sample holds one count of this clone. This sequence joins TRBV18 and TRBJ2-5, with TRBD2 identical over 11 bases. The germline V gene has CDR1 KGHSH and CDR2 LQKENI. The CDR3 runs 18 residues. V gave up 2 bases and J gave up 4 bases; unmatched junction bases: 12. The CDR3 nucleotides are TGTGCCAGCTCACCATTCTATGGGACTAGCGGAGACGGAGAGACCCAGTACTTC. As protein: CASSPFYGTSGDGETQYF.

The genes are TRBV6-6 and TRBJ1-5; D is uncertain. Germline CDR1 MNHNY, CDR2 SVGAGI (reference sequence). Trimming cost V 7 bases and J 5 bases, with 12 bases left between them. CDR3 length equals 13 residues. CDR3 amino acids: CASTPRQDQPQHF. The CDR3 DNA is TGTGCCAGCACTCCCCGGCAGGATCAGCCCCAGCATTTT.

The chain recombines TRBV28 with TRBJ1-1; 8 bases map to TRBD1. The germline V gene encodes CDR1 MDHEN and CDR2 SYDVKM. The CDR3 consists of 14 residues. V was clipped by 3 bases and J by 6 bases; unmatched bases: 6. CDR3 region: CASSFLQGAAEAFF. The CDR3 DNA follows: TGTGCCAGCAGTTTCCTCCAGGGGGCCGCTGAAGCTTTCTTT.

The CDR3 nucleotides read TGTGCCAGCAGGGTCAGGGGGCTGGATGAAAAACTGTTTTTT. Amino acids: CASRVRGLDEKLFF. This sequence joins TRBV6-5 and TRBJ1-4; 8 bases line up with TRBD1. The length of the CDR3 is 14 residues. Germline lookup yields CDR1 MNHEY and CDR2 SVGAGI. V lost 6 bases, J lost 6 bases, and 6 bases stayed unmatched.

The chain recombines TRBV5-4 with TRBJ2-1, with TRBD2 identical over 13 bases. Losses at the gene ends were 6 bases for V and 4 bases for J; bases not matched to a gene: 7. Germline CDR1 and CDR2: SGHNT and YYREEE (reference sequence). The length of the CDR3 is 16 residues. CDR3 nucleotides: TGTGCCAGCAAACTCCCGGGACTAGCGGGATACAATGAGCAGTTCTTC. Amino acid sequence: CASKLPGLAGYNEQFF.

In this sample, this clone turned up a few times. This chain links TRBV5-4 with TRBJ1-1, with TRBD1 matching over 7 bases. The CDR3 is 15 amino acids. Trimming cost V 0 bases and J 4 bases; bases outside gene matches: 6. The germline V gene encodes CDR1 SGHNT and CDR2 YYREEE (reference sequence). The DNA for the CDR3 is TGTGCCAGCAGCTTGGAAGAGGGGGCGAGCACTGAAGCTTTCTTT. Translating it yields CASSLEEGASTEAFF. The whole variable domain, remainder taken from reference TRBV5-4 and TRBJ1-1, is ETGVTQSPTHLIKTRGQQVTLRCSSQSGHNTVSWYQQALGQGPQFIFQYYREEENGRGNFPPRFSGLQFPNYSSELNVNALELDDSALYLCASSLEEGASTEAFFGQGTRLTVV.

The chain has TRBV5-1 and TRBJ2-7, with D perhaps matching TRBD2 (5 bases). Germline assignment: CDR1 SGHRS and CDR2 YFSETQ. The CDR3 runs to 13 residues. V was clipped by 4 bases and J by 4 bases, with 12 bases between them. The DNA for the CDR3 is TGCGCCAGCAGCCCGTTCCTAGCTTACGAGCAGTACTTC. It translates to CASSPFLAYEQYF. The full variable domain, in which reference TRBV5-1 and TRBJ2-7 provide the parts outside the CDR3, is KAGVTQTPRYLIKTRGQQVTLSCSPISGHRSVSWYQQTPGQGLQFLFEYFSETQRNKGNFPGRFSGRQFSNSRSEMNVSTLELGDSALYLCASSPFLAYEQYFGPGTRLTVT.

The rearrangement joins TRBV28 to TRBJ2-3; 11 bases align to TRBD1. The germline V gene encodes CDR1 MDHEN and CDR2 SYDVKM. CDR3 size: 15 residues. With 7 bases clipped from V and 6 bases from J, the junction kept 9 bases outside the gene matches. The CDR3 DNA follows: TGTGCCAGCACCAACCCGGGACAGGGGGGGGATACGCAGTATTTT. Amino acids: CASTNPGQGGDTQYF.

This rearrangement joins TRBV19 to TRBJ2-1; 14 bases align to TRBD2. Germline V gene data show CDR1 as LNHDA and CDR2 as SQIVND (reference sequence). V lost 3 bases, J lost 7 bases, and 5 bases stayed unmatched. CDR3 size: 16 residues. As DNA, the CDR3 is TGTGCCAGTAGTATGCCCGGGACTAGCGGGAGAAATGAGCAGTTCTTC. This encodes CASSMPGTSGRNEQFF.

The chain is built from TRBV20-1 and TRBJ2-7; D remains unclear. V was shortened by 7 bases and J by 2 bases, with 9 bases between the two germline ends. CDR1 DFQATT and CDR2 SNEGSKA come from the germline V gene (reference sequence). The CDR3 runs 11 residues. The CDR3 nucleotides are TGCAGTGTAGCTGGTACCTACGAGCAGTACTTC. The encoded protein is CSVAGTYEQYF.

The chain is built from TRBV21-1 and TRBJ2-1; no DNA check was done on the table's D call, TRBD2. TRBV21-1 corresponds to a pseudogene. CDR3 size: 20 residues. This CDR3 reads CASSSTCNSALISSYNEQFF. In DNA form, the CDR3 reads TGTGCCAGCAGCTCGACTTGTAATAGCGCCCTCATTAGCTCCTACAATGAGCAGTTCTTC.

This sequence joins TRBV5-8 and TRBJ1-1; 8 nucleotides match TRBD1. J was trimmed by 5 bases and V by 0 bases; bases with no gene match: 6. Germline V lookup: CDR1 SGHTS, CDR2 YDEGEE. This CDR3 region has 15 residues. Here the CDR3 reads CASSLATGGWTEAFF. CDR3 nucleotide sequence: TGTGCCAGCAGCTTGGCTACAGGGGGATGGACTGAAGCTTTCTTT.

The genes are TRBV24-1 and TRBJ1-5, with D maybe TRBD1 (5 bases). Germline V lookup: CDR1 KGHDR, CDR2 SFDVKD. The CDR3 runs to 18 residues. Trimming left V 4 bases short and J 0 bases short, with 18 bases between. The CDR3 spells CATSDATAVSYSNQPQHF. The CDR3 bases are TGTGCCACCAGTGACGCGACAGCCGTAAGTTATAGCAATCAGCCCCAGCATTTT.

The gene calls are TRBV18 and TRBJ2-7; tentative D call: TRBD2 (7 bases). The CDR3 is made up of 17 amino acids. Germline values: CDR1 KGHSH, CDR2 LQKENI. V was pared by 0 bases and J by 4 bases, with 19 bases between. The CDR3 sequence is CASSPPGASGKTYEQYF. The CDR3, as DNA: TGTGCCAGCTCACCACCGGGGGCTAGCGGTAAGACTTACGAGCAGTACTTC. The full variable domain, with the rest looked up from reference TRBV18 and TRBJ2-7, is NAGVMQNPRHLVRRRGQEARLRCSPMKGHSHVYWYRQLPEEGLKFMVYLQKENIIDESGMPKERFSAEFPKEGPSILRIQQVVRGDSAAYFCASSPPGASGKTYEQYFGPGTRLTVT.

The chain employs TRBV2 and TRBJ2-7; the match to TRBD2 covers 9 bases. CDR1 is SNHLY and CDR2 is FYNNEI in the germline V gene. The CDR3 consists of 14 residues. V lost 2 bases and J lost 3; bases outside the gene matches: 2. For the CDR3, the DNA is TGTGCCAGCAGTGAACGGCGGGAGGGCTACGAGCAGTACTTC. Its translation is CASSERREGYEQYF.

The rearrangement links TRBV28 to TRBJ2-7; D is perhaps TRBD2 (5 bases). The V gene lost 2 bases and the J gene lost 6 bases, with 8 bases spanning the gap. This CDR3 has 12 amino acids. CDR1 and CDR2 (germline): MDHEN, SYDVKM. The chain's CDR3 is CASSLRGGEQYF. CDR3 coding DNA: TGTGCCAGCAGTTTACGGGGTGGCGAGCAGTACTTC.

This chain links TRBV27 with TRBJ2-2; D gene unclear. The germline V and J ends were trimmed by 0 bases and 8 bases, with 13 bases remaining between them. The CDR3 sequence is 15 residues long. Per the germline V gene, CDR1 is MNHEY and CDR2 is SMNVEV (reference sequence). In DNA, the CDR3 is TGTGCCAGCAGTTTATCCCCGGTACCTCGAGGGGAGCTGTTTTTT. The encoded protein is CASSLSPVPRGELFF.

The chain is built from TRBV29-1 and TRBJ2-4, with D tentatively TRBD2 (5 bases). In germline, CDR1 is SQVTM, CDR2 ANQGSEA. This CDR3 spans 15 amino acids. V lost 7 bases, J lost 0 bases, and 16 bases lay in between. In DNA form, the CDR3 reads TGCAGCGCCACGGGGTGGGCCAAAGCCAAAAACATTCAGTACTTC. This translates into CSATGWAKAKNIQYF.

Here the CDR3 reads CASSLMGTGTSNEQFF. The CDR3, as DNA: TGTGCCAGCAGCTTAATGGGGACTGGGACCAGTAATGAGCAGTTCTTC. The chain carries TRBV7-3 and TRBJ2-1, with a tentative D call TRBD2 (6 bases). This CDR3 comprises 16 residues. Between the trimmed V and J ends, which lost 1 base and 7 bases, there was a span of 17 bases. Germline CDR1 reads SGHTA; CDR2 reads FQGTGA.